This T cell receptor beta chain was retrieved from a study of T cell responses to AZD1222 COVID-19 vaccine. On this clone itself: Its antigen is not known.

Notes on the study in general: At baseline, just six AZD1222 recipients tested seropositive. Possibly, clonal diversity was underestimated; donors were largely white British and included more females. Repertoire samples came only from after the peak T cell response.

Pooled together were second doses at about 4 or about 12 weeks. Germline assignment: CDR1 LNHDA and CDR2 SQIVND (reference sequence). The CDR3 length is 15 residues. V shed 6 bases and J shed 3 bases, with 15 bases lying between them. Assay used: immunoSEQ multiplex PCR; TCRdb lists only in-frame clones, some missing. This table has some 140,000 clones, 88% appearing once. The chain is built from TRBV19 and TRBJ1-5; unclear D gene. Material: peripheral blood, obtained 28 days after the second AZD1222 dose. The TCR was taken from an adult who received the AZD1222 COVID-19 vaccine. CDR3 loop: CASRPRQASNQPQHF. The CDR3 DNA is TGTGCCAGTAGACCTCGGCAGGCGTCCAATCAGCCCCAGCATTTT.